The rows below give T cell receptor beta chains drawn from one sample of a study of blood T cell repertoires in COVID-19. Sequencing used immunoSEQ multiplex PCR; TCRdb keeps in-frame clones, though not all of them. The sample holds 350,000 to 400,000 clones, about nine tenths seen once. The sequenced sample consisted of PBMCs or T cells enriched from blood (not recorded which). These receptors all come from a woman aged 25 to 39 who had recovered from COVID-19. The CDR3 runs from the conserved cysteine through the conserved F or W. A D gene is named only where the DNA matches it firmly. Not all rows give a size; the values are once, few, many and, for expanded clones, a class.

CDR3aa: CAWSAGTGVTEAFF; CDR3nt: TGTGCCTGGAGTGCCGGGACAGGGGTCACTGAAGCTTTCTTT; j_gene: TRBJ1-1; v_gene: TRBV30; abundance: .; d_gene: TRBD1
CDR3aa: CASSHRQGRSYEQYF; CDR3nt: TGTGCCAGCAGCCACCGACAGGGACGCTCCTACGAGCAGTACTTC; j_gene: TRBJ2-7; v_gene: TRBV7-9; abundance: .; d_gene: TRBD1
CDR3aa: CASSTGTGGNQPQHF; CDR3nt: TGTGCCAGTAGTACCGGGACAGGGGGCAATCAGCCCCAGCATTTT; j_gene: TRBJ1-5; v_gene: TRBV19; abundance: .; d_gene: TRBD1
CDR3aa: CASSHPTGGGGTGELFF; CDR3nt: TGCGCCAGCAGCCACCCGACAGGGGGCGGGGGGACCGGGGAGCTGTTTTTT; j_gene: TRBJ2-2; v_gene: TRBV4-3; abundance: once; d_gene: TRBD1
CDR3aa: CASSLVGTSGENEQFF; CDR3nt: TGCGCCAGCAGCTTGGTAGGGACTAGCGGGGAGAATGAGCAGTTCTTC; j_gene: TRBJ2-1; v_gene: TRBV5-1; abundance: .; d_gene: TRBD2
CDR3aa: CASSPFNLRGSGNTIYF; CDR3nt: TGTGCCAGCTCACCATTCAACCTCAGGGGCTCTGGAAACACCATATATTTT; j_gene: TRBJ1-3; v_gene: TRBV18; abundance: .; d_gene: .
CDR3aa: CASSVGQVDQETQYF; CDR3nt: TGTGCCAGCAGCGTAGGGCAGGTCGACCAAGAGACCCAGTACTTC; j_gene: TRBJ2-5; v_gene: TRBV9; abundance: .; d_gene: .
CDR3aa: CASSFSGGNEQFF; CDR3nt: TGTGCCAGCAGTTTTAGTGGGGGGAATGAGCAGTTCTTC; j_gene: TRBJ2-1; v_gene: TRBV12-3/TRBV12-4; abundance: .; d_gene: .
CDR3aa: CASSSGQGFYYGYTF; CDR3nt: TGTGCCAGCAGCTCGGGACAGGGCTTCTACTATGGCTACACCTTC; j_gene: TRBJ1-2; v_gene: TRBV5-6; abundance: .; d_gene: TRBD1
CDR3aa: CATSREAGDGKLFF; CDR3nt: TGTGCCACCAGCAGAGAGGCAGGGGACGGAAAACTGTTTTTT; j_gene: TRBJ1-4; v_gene: TRBV15; abundance: .; d_gene: .
CDR3aa: CASSSAPGAGGFTGGSYNEQFF; CDR3nt: TGTGCCAGCAGTTCCGCGCCCGGAGCGGGAGGTTTTACTGGGGGCTCCTACAATGAGCAGTTCTTC; j_gene: TRBJ2-1; v_gene: TRBV28; abundance: .; d_gene: TRBD2
CDR3aa: CASSQLGVNQPQHF; CDR3nt: TGTGCCAGCAGCCAATTAGGGGTCAATCAGCCCCAGCATTTT; j_gene: TRBJ1-5; v_gene: TRBV3-1/TRBV3-2; abundance: .; d_gene: .
CDR3aa: CASSRYRNNEQFF; CDR3nt: TGTGCCAGCAGCCGCTACAGGAACAATGAGCAGTTCTTC; j_gene: TRBJ2-1; v_gene: TRBV14; abundance: .; d_gene: .
CDR3aa: CASSYLAGGPNEQFF; CDR3nt: TGTGCCAGCAGCTACCTAGCGGGAGGGCCAAATGAGCAGTTCTTC; j_gene: TRBJ2-1; v_gene: TRBV7-9; abundance: once; d_gene: TRBD2
CDR3aa: CASSFEGYGYTF; CDR3nt: TGTGCCAGCAGTTTTGAGGGATATGGCTACACCTTC; j_gene: TRBJ1-2; v_gene: TRBV12-3/TRBV12-4; abundance: .; d_gene: .
CDR3aa: CASSLSGANTEAFF; CDR3nt: TGTGCCAGCAGCTTATCGGGAGCAAACACTGAAGCTTTCTTT; j_gene: TRBJ1-1; v_gene: TRBV7-2; abundance: .; d_gene: .
CDR3aa: CASSLRRLAFF; CDR3nt: TGTGCCAGCAGTTTGCGCAGGCTGGCTTTCTTT; j_gene: TRBJ1-1; v_gene: TRBV12-3/TRBV12-4; abundance: .; d_gene: .
CDR3aa: CASSFRQGRDNYGYTF; CDR3nt: TGTGCCAGCAGCTTTAGACAGGGGCGAGACAACTATGGCTACACCTTC; j_gene: TRBJ1-2; v_gene: TRBV5-4; abundance: .; d_gene: TRBD1
CDR3aa: CASSPGTSGGAEGDTQYF; CDR3nt: TGTGCCAGCAGTCCCGGGACTAGCGGGGGGGCCGAGGGAGATACGCAGTATTTT; j_gene: TRBJ2-3; v_gene: TRBV6-2/TRBV6-3; abundance: .; d_gene: TRBD2
CDR3aa: CASSGTQATNEKLFF; CDR3nt: TGTGCCAGCAGTGGCACACAAGCAACTAATGAAAAACTGTTTTTT; j_gene: TRBJ1-4; v_gene: TRBV25-1; abundance: .; d_gene: .
CDR3aa: CASSLGQGGQPQHF; CDR3nt: TGTGCCAGCAGTTTAGGGCAGGGGGGTCAGCCCCAGCATTTT; j_gene: TRBJ1-5; v_gene: TRBV28; abundance: .; d_gene: TRBD1
CDR3aa: CATSREKQGEKLFF; CDR3nt: TGTGCCACCAGCAGAGAAAAACAGGGCGAAAAACTGTTTTTT; j_gene: TRBJ1-4; v_gene: TRBV15; abundance: .; d_gene: .
CDR3aa: CASSRGGSKVEQFF; CDR3nt: TGTGCCAGCAGCCGGGGGGGTAGCAAGGTAGAGCAGTTCTTC; j_gene: TRBJ2-1; v_gene: TRBV7-2; abundance: .; d_gene: TRBD2
CDR3aa: CASSHALGSSPLETQYF; CDR3nt: TGTGCCAGCAGCCACGCTTTGGGTTCTAGCCCCTTAGAGACCCAGTACTTC; j_gene: TRBJ2-5; v_gene: TRBV3-1/TRBV3-2; abundance: once; d_gene: .
CDR3aa: CASSSTYEQYF; CDR3nt: TGCGCCAGCAGCTCCACATACGAGCAGTACTTC; j_gene: TRBJ2-7; v_gene: TRBV5-1; abundance: .; d_gene: .
CDR3aa: CASSITGTYGYTF; CDR3nt: TGTGCCAGCAGTATCACAGGGACCTATGGCTACACCTTC; j_gene: TRBJ1-2; v_gene: TRBV12-3/TRBV12-4; abundance: .; d_gene: .
CDR3aa: CARSPGETQYF; CDR3nt: TGTGCCCGCTCGCCGGGAGAGACCCAGTACTTC; j_gene: TRBJ2-5; v_gene: TRBV7-9; abundance: .; d_gene: .
CDR3aa: CASSQTPSYEQYF; CDR3nt: TGTGCCAGCAGCCAGACTCCGTCCTACGAGCAGTACTTC; j_gene: TRBJ2-7; v_gene: TRBV5-6; abundance: .; d_gene: .
CDR3aa: CASSQDSGSSYNEQFF; CDR3nt: TGTGCCAGCAGCCAAGATAGCGGCAGCTCCTACAATGAGCAGTTCTTC; j_gene: TRBJ2-1; v_gene: TRBV4-2; abundance: few; d_gene: .
CDR3aa: CASSTPLAGTYEQYF; CDR3nt: TGTGCCAGTAGTACCCCGCTAGCGGGAACCTACGAGCAGTACTTC; j_gene: TRBJ2-7; v_gene: TRBV19; abundance: .; d_gene: TRBD2
CDR3aa: CASSLNEVLTNYGYTF; CDR3nt: TGTGCCAGCAGCTTAAATGAGGTCCTAACTAACTATGGCTACACCTTC; j_gene: TRBJ1-2; v_gene: TRBV7-2; abundance: .; d_gene: .
CDR3aa: CASSRTSGTGELFF; CDR3nt: TGTGCCAGCAGTCGGACTAGCGGCACCGGGGAGCTGTTTTTT; j_gene: TRBJ2-2; v_gene: TRBV28; abundance: .; d_gene: TRBD2
CDR3aa: CASSYQGEPGNTIYF; CDR3nt: TGTGCCAGCAGTTACCAGGGGGAGCCTGGAAACACCATATATTTT; j_gene: TRBJ1-3; v_gene: TRBV6-5; abundance: .; d_gene: TRBD1
CDR3aa: CASSLEGGSGAHLTQYF; CDR3nt: TGTGCCAGCAGCTTAGAGGGTGGAAGCGGGGCCCATTTAACCCAGTACTTC; j_gene: TRBJ2-5; v_gene: TRBV7-8; abundance: .; d_gene: TRBD2
CDR3aa: CASSDRDSSGNTIYF; CDR3nt: TGTGCCAGCAGCGACCGCGACAGCTCTGGAAACACCATATATTTT; j_gene: TRBJ1-3; v_gene: TRBV7-3; abundance: .; d_gene: .
CDR3aa: CASSPPSAYEQYF; CDR3nt: TGTGCCAGCTCACCACCATCAGCCTACGAGCAGTACTTC; j_gene: TRBJ2-7; v_gene: TRBV18; abundance: .; d_gene: .
CDR3aa: CASGPTGHSFSSTDTQYF; CDR3nt: TGTGCTAGTGGCCCAACGGGACATTCGTTCTCTAGCACAGATACGCAGTATTTT; j_gene: TRBJ2-3; v_gene: TRBV12-5; abundance: few; d_gene: .
CDR3aa: CASSPTGTAFLLNSYEQYF; CDR3nt: TGTGCCAGCAGTCCCACCGGGACAGCGTTTTTATTGAACTCCTACGAGCAGTACTTC; j_gene: TRBJ2-7; v_gene: TRBV27; abundance: .; d_gene: TRBD1